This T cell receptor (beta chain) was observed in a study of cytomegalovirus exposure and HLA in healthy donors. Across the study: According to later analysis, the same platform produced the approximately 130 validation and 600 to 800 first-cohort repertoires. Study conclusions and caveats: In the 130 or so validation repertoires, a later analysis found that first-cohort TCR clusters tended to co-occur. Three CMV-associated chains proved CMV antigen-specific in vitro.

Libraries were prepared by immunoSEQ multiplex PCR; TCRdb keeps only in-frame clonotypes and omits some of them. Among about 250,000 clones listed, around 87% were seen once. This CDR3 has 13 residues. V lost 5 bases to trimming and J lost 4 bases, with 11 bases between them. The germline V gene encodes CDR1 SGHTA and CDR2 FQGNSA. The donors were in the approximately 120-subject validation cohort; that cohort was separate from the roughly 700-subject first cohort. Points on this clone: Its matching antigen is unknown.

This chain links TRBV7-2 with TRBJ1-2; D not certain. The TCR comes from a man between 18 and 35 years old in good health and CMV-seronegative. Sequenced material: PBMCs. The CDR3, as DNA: TGTGCCAGCAGCGAGACACCACCCTATGGCTACACCTTC. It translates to CASSETPPYGYTF.